The entry that follows covers one T cell receptor beta chain sequence. Antigen unknown. At the DNA level, this CDR3 is encoded by other sequences in the same sample as well. Trimming left V 0 bases short and J 0 bases short, with 5 bases between. The CDR3 runs 14 residues. From germline, CDR1 is SGDLS and CDR2 YYNGEE. The sample belongs to a study of OX40 agonist ivuxolimab in advanced cancers. Whole-study results and caveats: Among T cells, CD8+ cells averaged more expanded clones than CD4+ cells.

Profiled with immunoSEQ multiplex PCR; TCRdb holds only in-frame clones, not every one. The table shows around 81,000 clones, with roughly 88% occurring only once. This specimen was CD4+ or CD8+ T cells sorted from blood, taken in a trial of the OX40 agonist ivuxolimab. The clonotype was recovered from an adult with an advanced solid tumor such as melanoma, head and neck, liver or kidney cancer. The chain employs TRBV9 and TRBJ2-3, with D possibly matching TRBD2 (5 bases). CDR3: CASSVGGSTDTQYF. In nucleotides, the CDR3 is TGTGCCAGCAGCGTAGGCGGGAGCACAGATACGCAGTATTTT.